The next 32 T cell receptor beta chains were all read from a single sample in a study of blood T cell repertoires in COVID-19. Sequencing was performed with immunoSEQ multiplex PCR; in TCRdb, only in-frame clones are kept and a portion is missing. The sample records around 72,000 clones, roughly four fifths being singletons. The material sequenced was peripheral blood. The receptors originated from an older woman with acute or convalescent COVID-19.

The rearrangement links TRBV2 to TRBJ2-7; 10 bases line up with TRBD2. Trimming at V came to 8 bases and at J to 3 bases, leaving 10 bases not matched to a gene. CDR1 and CDR2 (germline): SNHLY, FYNNEI. The CDR3 covers 15 residues. CDR3: CASPLRSGGDYEQYF. The CDR3 nucleotides are TGTGCCAGCCCACTCCGCAGCGGGGGGGACTACGAGCAGTACTTC.

This sequence joins TRBV7-3 and TRBJ2-1; 11 bases line up with TRBD2. The CDR3 is made up of 15 amino acids. Trimming at V came to 1 base and at J to 9 bases, leaving 5 bases not matched to a gene. Germline values: CDR1 SGHTA, CDR2 FQGTGA. This CDR3 is CASSLRLAGFFEQFF. Written as DNA, the CDR3 is TGTGCCAGCAGCTTAAGACTAGCGGGGTTTTTTGAGCAGTTCTTC.

This sequence joins TRBV12-3 or TRBV12-4 and TRBJ1-2; the D is unclear. The CDR3 has 13 residues. V shed 3 bases and J shed 4 bases, with 9 bases lying between them. The CDR3 reads CASSFSRTYGYTF. The CDR3 DNA follows: TGTGCCAGCAGTTTTAGCCGAACCTATGGCTACACCTTC.

In its sample, this clone was seen once. J is TRBJ1-2 and V is TRBV6-1; TRBD1 is a possible D gene (6 bases). V was shortened by 3 bases and J by 8 bases, with 13 bases between the two germline ends. Germline CDR1 reads MNHNS; CDR2 reads SASEGT. The CDR3 is 13 residues long. CDR3 DNA: TGTGCCAGCAGTGACATACAGGGCCAGGGCTACACCTTC. As protein: CASSDIQGQGYTF.

V is TRBV7-6 and J is TRBJ2-3; TRBD2 agrees at 8 bases. V shed 6 bases and J 4 bases; nucleotides not matched to a gene: 9. The CDR3 sequence is 15 residues long. CDR1 is SGHVS, CDR2 FNYEAQ, per germline. CDR3 in amino acids: CASSLTGGPPDTQYF. CDR3 DNA sequence: TGTGCCAGCAGTCTCACGGGGGGGCCTCCAGATACGCAGTATTTT.

The CDR3 spells CASRPTGADYGYTF. The CDR3 DNA is TGTGCCAGCAGACCGACAGGGGCCGACTATGGCTACACCTTC. The rearrangement uses TRBV6-6 and TRBJ1-2, with TRBD1 matching over 8 bases. The V segment lost 6 bases and the J segment 3 bases; nucleotides outside the gene matches: 6. The CDR3 contains 14 residues. Germline V gene lookup returns CDR1 MNHNY and CDR2 SVGAGI (reference sequence).

The chain is built from TRBV5-1 and TRBJ1-2, with 7 positions matching TRBD1. CDR3 size: 15 residues. V dropped 1 base and J dropped 2; count of bases not matched to a gene: 5. Germline V gene lookup returns CDR1 SGHRS and CDR2 YFSETQ. Here the CDR3 DNA reads TGCGCCAGCAGCTTGACAGGGGAGATAAACTATGGCTACACCTTC. This translates into CASSLTGEINYGYTF.

The J gene is TRBJ2-7, the V gene TRBV5-1; D may be TRBD2 (7 bases). V was trimmed by 1 base and J by 2 bases, leaving 16 bases between them. The V gene's germline CDR1 is SGHRS and CDR2 YFSETQ. This CDR3 contains 16 residues. The CDR3 region has the DNA TGCGCCAGCAGCTTGATGACCGGGGGGCCGGCCTACGAGCAGTACTTC. Encoded protein: CASSLMTGGPAYEQYF.

The chain carries TRBV5-6 and TRBJ2-2; TRBD1 matches at 8 bases. CDR3 size: 15 residues. In germline, CDR1 is SGHDT, CDR2 YYEEEE. Germline trimming cut 4 bases from V and 1 base from J; bases unmatched to any gene: 3. The CDR3 DNA reads TGTGCCAGCAGCGAAGGGACAGGGAACACCGGGGAGCTGTTTTTT. Its protein product is CASSEGTGNTGELFF.

The chain couples TRBV6-5 to TRBJ1-5; no definite D call. The CDR3 sequence is 13 residues long. The ends were cut back, 6 bases at V and 2 bases at J, with 8 bases in the middle. Germline V lookup: CDR1 MNHEY, CDR2 SVGAGI. CDR3 sequence: CASRHRGNQPQHF. DNA of the CDR3: TGTGCCAGCAGGCACAGAGGCAATCAGCCCCAGCATTTT.

The count of this clone is one. The rearrangement links TRBV12-5 to TRBJ1-6, with D maybe TRBD1 (6 bases). Deletions cut 4 bases from V and 0 bases from J, with 16 bases between. Germline assignment: CDR1 LGHNT and CDR2 FRNRAP. The CDR3 is 18 amino acids. The CDR3 spells CASGSGTTISSYNSPLHF. CDR3 nucleotide sequence: TGTGCTAGTGGTTCCGGGACAACCATAAGCTCCTATAATTCACCCCTCCACTTT.

The gene calls are TRBV5-4 and TRBJ1-5, with D possibly being TRBD1 (6 bases). The CDR3 is 14 amino acids. Trimming stripped 4 bases from V and 11 bases from J, with 19 bases between. The germline CDR1 and CDR2 sequences are SGHNT and YYREEE (reference sequence). The DNA of the CDR3 is TGTGCCAGCAGCGATGGGGGCACTCTTGGGGCCCAGCATTTT. Amino acids: CASSDGGTLGAQHF.

The rearrangement joins TRBV5-1 to TRBJ1-2, with no clear D. V shed 0 bases and J shed 4 bases, with 10 bases lying between them. The germline CDR1 and CDR2 sequences are SGHRS and YFSETQ. CDR3 length equals 14 residues. The chain's CDR3 is CASSLASQSYGYTF. CDR3 coding DNA: TGCGCCAGCAGCTTGGCTTCACAGTCCTATGGCTACACCTTC.

Here the CDR3 DNA reads TGTGCCTGGTCGGGACTTTGGAACACTGAAGCTTTCTTT. Residues: CAWSGLWNTEAFF. The chain has TRBV30 and TRBJ1-1, with D possibly matching TRBD1 (5 bases). Germline V gives CDR1 GTSNPN, CDR2 SVGIG (reference sequence). V was clipped by 5 bases and J by 1 base, with 11 bases between them. CDR3 length: 13 amino acids.

The chain couples TRBV7-3 to TRBJ1-2; 7 nucleotides line up with TRBD1. The V segment lost 5 bases and the J segment 1 base; nucleotides outside the gene matches: 7. The CDR3 totals 15 residues. The germline CDR1 and CDR2 sequences are SGHTA and FQGTGA. DNA for the CDR3: TGTGCCAGCAGCCCCGGGACAGCGGTTAACTATGGCTACACCTTC. The encoded protein is CASSPGTAVNYGYTF.

This clone is classed as medium-sized. This sequence joins TRBV3-1 (or the pseudogene TRBV3-2) and TRBJ1-1, with D possibly being TRBD1 (5 bases). The CDR3 spans 16 residues. Between the trimmed V and J ends, which lost 1 base and 5 bases, there was a span of 17 bases. Germline CDR1 and CDR2: LGHDT and YNNKEL (reference sequence). The DNA of the CDR3 is TGTGCCAGCAGCCAAGCTGGGGCGTCTGGAAGGACTGAAGCTTTCTTT. Amino acid sequence: CASSQAGASGRTEAFF.

This chain connects TRBV5-8 to TRBJ1-6; a possible D gene is TRBD1 (5 bases). This CDR3 spans 17 amino acids. V was clipped by 0 bases and J by 10 bases, with 20 bases between them. Germline V gives CDR1 SGHTS, CDR2 YDEGEE. As DNA, the CDR3 is TGTGCCAGCAGCTTGGTGGCCAGGGTGAAGGAGAAATCACCCCTCCACTTT. Translation gives CASSLVARVKEKSPLHF. The whole variable domain, remainder taken from reference TRBV5-8 and TRBJ1-6, is EAGVTQSPTHLIKTRGQQATLRCSPISGHTSVYWYQQALGLGLQFLLWYDEGEERNRGNFPPRFSGRQFPNYSSELNVNALELEDSALYLCASSLVARVKEKSPLHFGNGTRLTVT.

V gene TRBV7-9 combines with J gene TRBJ1-1; D is perhaps TRBD1 (6 bases). The CDR3 has 14 residues. Trimming cost V 1 base and J 0 bases, with 6 bases left between them. Germline CDR1 reads SEHNR; CDR2 reads FQNEAQ (reference sequence). As DNA, the CDR3 is TGTGCCAGCAGCTTAGGACAGGTGAACACTGAAGCTTTCTTT. It encodes CASSLGQVNTEAFF.

The V gene is TRBV19, the J gene TRBJ1-5; D is possibly TRBD1 (5 bases). Germline CDR1 reads LNHDA; CDR2 reads SQIVND (reference sequence). The CDR3 sequence is 15 residues long. V was shortened by 7 bases and J by 0 bases, with 13 bases between the two germline ends. CDR3 residues: CASTRAVYSNQPQHF. In DNA, the CDR3 is TGTGCCAGTACCAGGGCAGTGTATAGCAATCAGCCCCAGCATTTT.

This chain connects TRBV13 to TRBJ2-7, with a tentative D call TRBD1 (5 bases). CDR1 is PRHDT and CDR2 is FYEKMQ in the germline V gene (reference sequence). This CDR3 is 12 amino acids long. Trimming pared 7 bases from V and 7 bases from J, leaving 14 bases between. The CDR3 loop reads CASNQGKGEQYF. CDR3 nucleotide sequence: TGTGCCAGCAACCAGGGCAAAGGTGAGCAGTACTTC.

The chain combines TRBV24-1 with TRBJ1-2; D possibly corresponds to TRBD1 (5 bases). Trimming left V 5 bases short and J 8 bases short, with 20 bases between. The CDR3 loop spans 15 amino acids. The germline V gene has CDR1 KGHDR and CDR2 SFDVKD. CDR3: CATSAPTGTAAGYTF. The CDR3 region has the DNA TGTGCCACCAGTGCCCCAACCGGGACTGCCGCCGGCTACACCTTC.

V is TRBV19 and J is TRBJ2-3; perhaps TRBD1 as D (6 bases). The CDR3 is 15 residues long. CDR1 is LNHDA and CDR2 is SQIVND in the germline V gene (reference sequence). The V end lost 5 bases, the J end lost 5 bases, and 17 bases lay between the germline ends. The CDR3 reads CASSQGQGSGDTQYF. The CDR3 region has the DNA TGTGCCAGTAGTCAGGGCCAGGGGTCGGGAGATACGCAGTATTTT.

The J gene is TRBJ2-3, the V gene TRBV19, with D possibly being TRBD2 (5 bases). Germline-derived CDR1 and CDR2 are LNHDA and SQIVND (reference sequence). V was cut by 1 base and J by 10 bases, with 9 bases left in between. The CDR3 length is 12 residues. Here the CDR3 reads CASSIALAPQYF. Written as DNA, the CDR3 is TGTGCCAGTAGTATAGCTCTAGCCCCGCAGTATTTT.

V gene TRBV11-3 combines with J gene TRBJ2-5, with TRBD2 matching 9 bases. CDR3 length: 16 residues. The V segment lost 1 base and the J segment 2 bases; nucleotides outside the gene matches: 5. The germline V gene encodes CDR1 SGHNT and CDR2 YENEEA. CDR3 in DNA: TGTGCCAGCAGCTTAGGCCAGCGGGGGGCACAAGAGACCCAGTACTTC. This sequence encodes CASSLGQRGAQETQYF. The full variable domain, its missing parts supplied by reference TRBV11-3 and TRBJ2-5, is EAGVVQSPRYKIIEKKQPVAFWCNPISGHNTLYWYLQNLGQGPELLIRYENEEAVDDSQLPKDRFSAERLKGVDSTLKIQPAELGDSAVYLCASSLGQRGAQETQYFGPGTRLLVL.

V and J are TRBV7-2 and TRBJ2-5, with 13 bases that match TRBD2. V shed 3 bases and J 4 bases; nucleotides not matched to a gene: 5. The germline V gene has CDR1 SGHTA and CDR2 FQGNSA. This CDR3 spans 16 amino acids. The CDR3 nucleotides read TGTGCCAGCAGCTTGGGACTAGCGGGGATTTTAGAGACCCAGTACTTC. Translation: CASSLGLAGILETQYF.

This sequence joins TRBV6-5 and TRBJ2-4, with TRBD1 identical over 9 bases. J lost 5 bases, V lost 4 bases, and 6 bases had no gene match. CDR1 and CDR2 (germline): MNHEY, SVGAGI. CDR3 size: 15 residues. The CDR3 reads CASSSPDRGQNIQYF. CDR3 nucleotides: TGTGCCAGCAGTTCACCGGACAGGGGCCAAAACATTCAGTACTTC.

This chain uses TRBV27 with TRBJ1-5, with 10 bases identical to TRBD1. CDR1 is MNHEY, CDR2 SMNVEV, per germline (reference sequence). CDR3 length equals 15 residues. The J segment lost 2 bases and the V segment lost 6 bases, leaving 4 bases of the junction unmatched. The CDR3 sequence is CASSPGQGGNQPQHF. In nucleotides, the CDR3 is TGTGCCAGCAGCCCAGGACAGGGGGGCAATCAGCCCCAGCATTTT.

The genes are TRBV7-2 and TRBJ2-3; 10 bases line up with TRBD2. The CDR3 runs 15 residues. V shed 3 bases and J 4 bases; nucleotides not matched to a gene: 4. The germline gives CDR1 SGHTA, CDR2 FQGNSA. This CDR3 reads CASSLSGGGADTQYF. CDR3 DNA: TGTGCCAGCAGCTTGAGCGGGGGGGGTGCAGATACGCAGTATTTT.

V gene TRBV5-1 combines with J gene TRBJ1-2, with D unclear. The V end lost 1 base, the J end lost 3 bases, and 7 bases lay between the germline ends. The CDR3 is made up of 13 amino acids. From germline, CDR1 is SGHRS and CDR2 YFSETQ. The CDR3 loop is CASSLTDDYGYTF. The CDR3 coding sequence is TGCGCCAGCAGCTTGACAGACGACTATGGCTACACCTTC.

The chain combines TRBV3-1 (or the pseudogene TRBV3-2) with TRBJ2-7; TRBD2 matches at 8 bases. The CDR3 has 16 amino acids. CDR1 is LGHDT and CDR2 is YNNKEL in the germline V gene (reference sequence). V was clipped by 1 base and J by 2 bases; unmatched bases: 7. The CDR3 is CASSQGTAGGPYEQYF. CDR3 coding DNA: TGTGCCAGCAGCCAAGGGACGGCGGGGGGACCCTACGAGCAGTACTTC.

V and J are TRBV15 and TRBJ1-1, with D perhaps TRBD1 (6 bases). The CDR3 is made up of 12 amino acids. Germline V lookup: CDR1 LNHNV, CDR2 YYDKDF (reference sequence). The V end lost 3 bases, the J end lost 6 bases, and 8 bases lay between the germline ends. The CDR3 bases are TGTGCCACCAGCAGGGGACAATCTGAAGCTTTCTTT. It codes for CATSRGQSEAFF.

V is TRBV5-5 and J is TRBJ2-5, with 7 bases aligning to TRBD2. Trimming at V came to 0 bases and at J to 2 bases, leaving 10 bases not matched to a gene. The CDR3 loop spans 17 amino acids. Germline values: CDR1 SGHKS, CDR2 YYEKEE (reference sequence). The CDR3 reads CASSLAPPGGGQETQYF. DNA of the CDR3: TGTGCCAGCAGCTTGGCCCCCCCGGGGGGAGGTCAAGAGACCCAGTACTTC.